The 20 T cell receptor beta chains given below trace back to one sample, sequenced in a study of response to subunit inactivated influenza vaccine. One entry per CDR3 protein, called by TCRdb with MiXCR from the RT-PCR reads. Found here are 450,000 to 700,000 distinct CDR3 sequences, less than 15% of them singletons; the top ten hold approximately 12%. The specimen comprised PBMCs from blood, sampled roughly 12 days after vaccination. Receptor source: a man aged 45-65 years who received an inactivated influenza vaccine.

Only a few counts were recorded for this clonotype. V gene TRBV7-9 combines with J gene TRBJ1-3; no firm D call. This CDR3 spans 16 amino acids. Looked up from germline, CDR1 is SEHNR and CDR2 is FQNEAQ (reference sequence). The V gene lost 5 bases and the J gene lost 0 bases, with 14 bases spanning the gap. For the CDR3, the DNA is TGTGCCAGCAGCCCGCCTGTCAGGATCTCTGGAAACACCATATATTTT. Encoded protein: CASSPPVRISGNTIYF. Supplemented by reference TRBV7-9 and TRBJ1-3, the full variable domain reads DTGVSQNPRHKITKRGQNVTFRCDPISEHNRLYWYRQTLGQGPEFLTYFQNEAQLEKSRLLSDRFSAERPKGSFSTLEIQRTEQGDSAMYLCASSPPVRISGNTIYFGEGSWLTVV.

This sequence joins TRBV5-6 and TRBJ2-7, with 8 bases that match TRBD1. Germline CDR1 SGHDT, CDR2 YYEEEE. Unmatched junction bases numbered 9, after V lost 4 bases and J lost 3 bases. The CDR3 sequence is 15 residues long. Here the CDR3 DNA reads TGTGCCAGCAGCGGGATCGGACAGGGTAACTACGAGCAGTACTTC. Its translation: CASSGIGQGNYEQYF.

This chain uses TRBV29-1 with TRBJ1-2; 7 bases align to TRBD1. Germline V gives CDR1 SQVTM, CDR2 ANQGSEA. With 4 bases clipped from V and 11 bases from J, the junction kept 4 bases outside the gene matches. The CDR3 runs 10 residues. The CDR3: CSVGTGRYTF. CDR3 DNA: TGCAGCGTTGGGACAGGCAGGTACACCTTC.

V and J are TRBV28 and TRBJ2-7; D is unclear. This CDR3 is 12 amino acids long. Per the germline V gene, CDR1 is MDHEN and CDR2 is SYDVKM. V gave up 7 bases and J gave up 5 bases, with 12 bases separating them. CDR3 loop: CASNPDLNEQYF. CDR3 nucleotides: TGTGCCAGCAATCCGGATCTTAACGAGCAGTACTTC.

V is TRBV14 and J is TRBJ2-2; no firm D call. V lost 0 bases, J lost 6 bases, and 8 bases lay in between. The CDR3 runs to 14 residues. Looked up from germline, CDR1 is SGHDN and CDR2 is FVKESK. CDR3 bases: TGTGCCAGCAGCCAAGACCCCCGGGCCGGGGAGCTGTTTTTT. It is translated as CASSQDPRAGELFF.

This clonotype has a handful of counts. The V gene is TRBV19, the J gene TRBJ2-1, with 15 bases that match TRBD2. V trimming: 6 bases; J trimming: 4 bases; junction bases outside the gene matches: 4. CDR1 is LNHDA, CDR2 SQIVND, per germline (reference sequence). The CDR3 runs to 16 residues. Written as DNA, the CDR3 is TGTGCCAGTAGACCTGGACTAGCGGGGGGGTACAATGAGCAGTTCTTC. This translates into CASRPGLAGGYNEQFF.

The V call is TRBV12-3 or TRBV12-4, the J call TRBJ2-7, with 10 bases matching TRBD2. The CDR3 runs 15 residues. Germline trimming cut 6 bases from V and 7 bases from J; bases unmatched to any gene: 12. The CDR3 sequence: CASREKREGLWEQYF. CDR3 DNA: TGTGCCAGCAGGGAAAAGCGGGAGGGCCTATGGGAGCAGTACTTC.

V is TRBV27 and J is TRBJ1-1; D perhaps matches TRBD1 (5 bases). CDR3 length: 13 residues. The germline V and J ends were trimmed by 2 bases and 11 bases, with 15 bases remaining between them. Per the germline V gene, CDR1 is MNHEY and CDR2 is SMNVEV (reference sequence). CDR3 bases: TGTGCCAGCAGTTTACGGGAGGGCAGGGAGGCTTTCTTT. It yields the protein CASSLREGREAFF.

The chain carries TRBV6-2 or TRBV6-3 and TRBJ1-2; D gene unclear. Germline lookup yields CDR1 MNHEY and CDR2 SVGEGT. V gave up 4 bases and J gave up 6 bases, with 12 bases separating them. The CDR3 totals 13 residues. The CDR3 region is CASSSPSGDGYTF. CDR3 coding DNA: TGTGCCAGCAGTTCCCCCTCCGGGGATGGCTACACCTTC.

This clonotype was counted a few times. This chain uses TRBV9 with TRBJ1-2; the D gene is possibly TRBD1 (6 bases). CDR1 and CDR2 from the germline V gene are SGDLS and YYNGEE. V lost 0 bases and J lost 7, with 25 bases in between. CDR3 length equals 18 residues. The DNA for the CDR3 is TGTGCCAGCAGCGTAGTCCGAGGGCCGTTAGGGGGAAAGGCTGGCTACACCTTC. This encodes CASSVVRGPLGGKAGYTF. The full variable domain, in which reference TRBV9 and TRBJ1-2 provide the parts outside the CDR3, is DSGVTQTPKHLITATGQRVTLRCSPRSGDLSVYWYQQSLDQGLQFLIQYYNGEERAKGNILERFSAQQFPDLHSELNLSSLELGDSALYFCASSVVRGPLGGKAGYTFGSGTRLTVV.

CDR3 amino acids: CASSLYSGGVNEQFF. The CDR3 DNA reads as TGTGCCAGCAGCTTGTACAGCGGGGGGGTCAATGAGCAGTTCTTC. The chain has TRBV5-6 and TRBJ2-1; 10 bases align to TRBD2. CDR1 SGHDT and CDR2 YYEEEE come from the germline V gene. The CDR3 sequence is 15 residues long. Germline trimming cut 1 base from V and 6 bases from J; bases unmatched to any gene: 4.

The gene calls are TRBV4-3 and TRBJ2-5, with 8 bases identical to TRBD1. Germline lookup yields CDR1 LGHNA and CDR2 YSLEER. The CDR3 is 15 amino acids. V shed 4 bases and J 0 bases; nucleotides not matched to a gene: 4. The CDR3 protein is CASSRQTGDQETQYF. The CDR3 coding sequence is TGCGCCAGCAGCCGACAGACAGGGGACCAAGAGACCCAGTACTTC.

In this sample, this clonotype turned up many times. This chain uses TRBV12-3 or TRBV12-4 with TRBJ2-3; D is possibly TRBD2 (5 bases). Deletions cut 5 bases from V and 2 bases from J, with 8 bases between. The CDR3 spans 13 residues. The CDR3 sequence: CASSLLDTDTQYF. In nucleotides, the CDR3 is TGTGCCAGCAGTCTACTAGACACAGATACGCAGTATTTT.

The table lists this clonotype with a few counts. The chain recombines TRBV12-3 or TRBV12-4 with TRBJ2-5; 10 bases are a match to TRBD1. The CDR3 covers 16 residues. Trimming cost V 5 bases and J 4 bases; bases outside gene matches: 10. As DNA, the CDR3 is TGTGCCAGCAGTCCCCGCCGGACAGGGGGTGTAGAGACCCAGTACTTC. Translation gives CASSPRRTGGVETQYF.

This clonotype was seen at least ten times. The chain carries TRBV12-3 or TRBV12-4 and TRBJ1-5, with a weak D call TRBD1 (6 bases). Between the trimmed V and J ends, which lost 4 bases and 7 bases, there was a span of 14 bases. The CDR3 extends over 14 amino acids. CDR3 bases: TGTGCCAGCAGTTCTTGGGGGGCGGACCAGCCCCAGCATTTT. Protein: CASSSWGADQPQHF.

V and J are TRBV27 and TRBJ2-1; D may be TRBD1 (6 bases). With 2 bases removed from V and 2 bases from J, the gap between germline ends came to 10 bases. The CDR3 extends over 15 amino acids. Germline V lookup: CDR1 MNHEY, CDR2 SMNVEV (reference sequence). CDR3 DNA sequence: TGTGCCAGCAGTTTACTCCAGGGGCCCTACAATGAGCAGTTCTTC. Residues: CASSLLQGPYNEQFF.

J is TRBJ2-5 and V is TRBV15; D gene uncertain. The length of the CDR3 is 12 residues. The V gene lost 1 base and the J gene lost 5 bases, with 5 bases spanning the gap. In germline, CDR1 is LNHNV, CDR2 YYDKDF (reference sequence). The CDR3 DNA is TGTGCCACCAGCAGAGTTTATGAGACCCAGTACTTC. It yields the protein CATSRVYETQYF. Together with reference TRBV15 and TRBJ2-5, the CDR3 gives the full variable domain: DAMVIQNPRYQVTQFGKPVTLSCSQTLNHNVMYWYQQKSSQAPKLLFHYYDKDFNNEADTPDNFQSRRPNTSFCFLDIRSPGLGDTAMYLCATSRVYETQYFGPGTRLLVL.

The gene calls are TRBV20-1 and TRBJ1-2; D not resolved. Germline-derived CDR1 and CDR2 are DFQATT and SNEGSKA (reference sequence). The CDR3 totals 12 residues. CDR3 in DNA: TGCAGGGGGTTGGACCCAACTTATGGCTACACCTTC. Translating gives CRGLDPTYGYTF.

DNA for the CDR3: TGCGCCAGCAGGGATTTGGGGGATTCGGGCTATGGCTACACCTTC. It translates to CASRDLGDSGYGYTF. The genes are TRBV4-3 and TRBJ1-2; maybe TRBD1 (5 bases). CDR3 size: 15 residues. The germline V and J ends were trimmed by 6 bases and 4 bases, with 18 bases remaining between them. Germline CDR1 and CDR2: LGHNA and YSLEER.

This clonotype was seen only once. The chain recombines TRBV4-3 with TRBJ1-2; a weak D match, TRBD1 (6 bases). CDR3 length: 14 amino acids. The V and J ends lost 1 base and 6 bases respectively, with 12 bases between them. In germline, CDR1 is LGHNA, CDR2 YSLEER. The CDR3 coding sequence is TGCGCCAGCAGCCAAGTGGGGGGCTCGGATGGCTACACCTTC. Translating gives CASSQVGGSDGYTF.